These 17 T cell receptor beta chains were all obtained from the same sample, sequenced in a study of breast tumors, draining lymph nodes, adjacent tissues. Axillary draining lymph nodes of breast cancer patients supplied the node samples. TCRdb re-derived calls from the multiplex PCR reads in MiXCR, one entry per CDR3 protein. The sample carries 200,000 or so distinct CDR3 sequences, 30% to 40% recorded once. The material sequenced was axillary lymph node tissue. The receptors come from a female donor with breast cancer. Some clones in this sample may be carry-over from other donors' samples.

The chain couples TRBV7-9 to TRBJ2-2; D remains ambiguous. The CDR3 is 11 residues long. Germline V gene sequence: CDR1 SEHNR, CDR2 FQNEAQ (reference sequence). V lost 3 bases and J lost 11, with 7 bases in between. The DNA for the CDR3 is TGTGCCAGCAGCTTTGAAAGAGAGCTGTTTTTT. Its protein is CASSFERELFF.

This clonotype was picked up a small number of times. At one end the junction does not follow the germline gene, possibly because of a read error. The rearrangement joins TRBV30 to TRBJ1-6; the D gene is possibly TRBD1 (5 bases). CDR1 is GTSNPN, CDR2 SVGIG, per germline (reference sequence). The CDR3 length is 14 residues. Written as DNA, the CDR3 is TGTGCCTGGAGTAACGGGGGAAGAGATTCACCCCTCCGCTTT. Translating it yields CAWSNGGRDSPLRF.

This clonotype showed up many times. The J gene is TRBJ2-7, the V gene TRBV20-1; TRBD2 matches at 10 bases. Germline CDR1 and CDR2: DFQATT and SNEGSKA (reference sequence). The V and J ends lost 2 bases and 4 bases, in that order; junction bases with no gene match: 2. The CDR3 consists of 13 residues. CDR3 amino acids: CSARPSGSYEQYF. DNA for the CDR3: TGCAGTGCTAGACCTAGCGGGAGTTACGAGCAGTACTTC.

This clonotype has ten or more counts. The chain uses TRBV6-1 and TRBJ2-1; tentative D call: TRBD1 (6 bases). This CDR3 has 14 amino acids. Trimming left V 4 bases short and J 5 bases short, with 12 bases between. CDR1 is MNHNS and CDR2 is SASEGT in the germline V gene. CDR3 nucleotides: TGTGCCAGCAGTGGTGGGACACGGAACAATGAGCAGTTCTTC. Its protein is CASSGGTRNNEQFF.

This chain connects TRBV28 to TRBJ2-2; 7 positions agree with TRBD1. The CDR3 runs to 17 residues. Per germline, CDR1 MDHEN and CDR2 SYDVKM. Trimming cost V 3 bases and J 7 bases; bases outside gene matches: 14. DNA for the CDR3: TGTGCCAGCAGTTTGGCAAGGGGACAGACGTTCGGCGGGGAGCTGTTTTTT. Its protein product is CASSLARGQTFGGELFF.

At least ten counts were recorded for this clonotype. This chain uses TRBV30 with TRBJ1-5; weak D call: TRBD1 (5 bases). Trimming took off 0 bases at V and 0 bases at J, with 12 bases between the two ends. This CDR3 is 16 amino acids long. The germline gives CDR1 GTSNPN, CDR2 SVGIG (reference sequence). This CDR3 is CAWSVPGLDSNQPQHF. In DNA, the CDR3 is TGTGCCTGGAGTGTACCGGGACTCGATAGCAATCAGCCCCAGCATTTT.

With respect to this clonotype: Sequence at one end of the junction differs from germline and may be a read error. The chain employs TRBV19 and TRBJ2-7, with TRBD2 matching over 10 bases. Germline CDR1 reads LNHDA; CDR2 reads SQIVND (reference sequence). The CDR3 sequence is 15 residues long. This CDR3 is CASSALAGGTYGQYF. CDR3 DNA: TGTGCCAGTAGTGCATTAGCGGGAGGTACCTACGGGCAGTACTTC.

For this clonotype: This clone may be a read error of a much larger clone one base away. CDR3 coding DNA: TGTGCCTGTAGGCCCCAAATGGACACCGGGGAGCTGTTTTTT. Translating gives CACRPQMDTGELFF. The chain employs TRBV30 and TRBJ2-2, with D uncertain. This CDR3 comprises 14 residues. Trimming took off 6 bases at V and 3 bases at J, with 14 bases between the two ends. The germline V gene has CDR1 GTSNPN and CDR2 SVGIG (reference sequence). Drawing the rest from reference TRBV30 and TRBJ2-2, the complete variable domain is SQTIHQWPATLVQPVGSPLSLECTVEGTSNPNLYWYRQAAGRGLQLLFYSVGIGQISSEVPQNLSASRPQDRQFILSSKKLLLSDSGFYLCACRPQMDTGELFFGEGSRLTVL.

In the case of this clonotype: This clone may be a read error of a much larger clone one base away. The chain joins TRBV19 to TRBJ2-1, with TRBD2 identical over 8 bases. CDR3 size: 17 residues. Per germline, CDR1 LNHDA and CDR2 SQIVND (reference sequence). The CDR3 DNA reads as TGTGCCAGTAGTATAGATGGAGGCGCGGGGGGAGACAATGAGCAGTCCTTC. Protein: CASSIDGGAGGDNEQSF.

V usage is TRBV5-5 and J usage is TRBJ1-3, with TRBD1 matching over 8 bases. This CDR3 is built from 13 residues. Germline trimming cut 5 bases from V and 7 bases from J; bases unmatched to any gene: 5. Germline assignment: CDR1 SGHKS and CDR2 YYEKEE (reference sequence). The CDR3 region has the DNA TGTGCCAGCAGACCCCGGGACAGGAACACCATATATTTT. Amino acids: CASRPRDRNTIYF.

In this sample, this clonotype turned up many times. CDR3 residues: CSAPRTLQETQYF. The CDR3 DNA is TGCAGTGCTCCCCGGACTCTCCAAGAGACCCAGTACTTC. This rearrangement joins TRBV20-1 to TRBJ2-5; D possibly corresponds to TRBD2 (5 bases). The V gene's germline CDR1 is DFQATT and CDR2 SNEGSKA (reference sequence). V was cut by 5 bases and J by 1 base, with 11 bases left in between. The CDR3 contains 13 residues.

At least ten counts were recorded for this clonotype. The rearrangement joins TRBV4-3 to TRBJ2-2; 7 bases fit TRBD2. In germline, CDR1 is LGHNA, CDR2 YSLEER. The CDR3 totals 17 residues. J lost 7 bases, V lost 0 bases, and 11 bases had no gene match. CDR3: CASSQDRGGGLDGELFF. CDR3 bases: TGCGCCAGCAGCCAAGATCGTGGGGGAGGGCTCGACGGGGAGCTGTTTTTT.

This rearrangement joins TRBV7-2 to TRBJ1-2; TRBD1 is a possible D gene (6 bases). V lost 0 bases and J lost 4, with 9 bases in between. The CDR3 sequence is 14 residues long. Germline V lookup: CDR1 SGHTA, CDR2 FQGNSA. CDR3 in amino acids: CASSLAVTGYGYTF. In DNA, the CDR3 is TGTGCCAGCAGCTTAGCTGTGACAGGCTATGGCTACACCTTC.

This clonotype was detected only a few times. V usage is TRBV11-2 and J usage is TRBJ2-1; maybe TRBD1 (7 bases). There are 20 residues in the CDR3. V lost 1 base and J 15 bases, leaving 37 bases between the germline ends. Germline lookup yields CDR1 SGHAT and CDR2 FQNNGV. The CDR3 spells CASSLVTGTGSLRGHKRLFF. The CDR3 DNA is TGTGCCAGCAGCTTAGTAACGGGCACCGGGAGTTTAAGGGGGCATAAGCGGTTGTTCTTC. Combining the CDR3 with reference TRBV11-2 and TRBJ2-1 gives the whole variable domain EAGVAQSPRYKIIEKRQSVAFWCNPISGHATLYWYQQILGQGPKLLIQFQNNGVVDDSQLPKDRFSAERLKGVDSTLKIQPAKLEDSAVYLCASSLVTGTGSLRGHKRLFFGPGTRLTVL.

A word on this clonotype: This may come from a read error, since a much larger clone is one base off. The chain couples TRBV7-9 to TRBJ2-5, with 8 bases matching TRBD2. Germline lookup yields CDR1 SEHNR and CDR2 FQNEAQ (reference sequence). This CDR3 has 18 residues. DNA for the CDR3: TGTGCCAGCAGCTTAGGTTTTAGCGGGAATTCGTACCAACAGACCCAGTACTTC. It codes for CASSLGFSGNSYQQTQYF.

This clonotype was seen a handful of times. V usage is TRBV6-2 or TRBV6-3 and J usage is TRBJ2-2; tentatively, D is TRBD1 (6 bases). This CDR3 spans 18 amino acids. CDR1 MNHEY and CDR2 SVGEGT come from the germline V gene. V shed 6 bases and J shed 0 bases, with 20 bases lying between them. The CDR3 sequence is CASRNPPGQRSNTGELFF. CDR3 DNA sequence: TGTGCCAGCAGGAACCCTCCGGGACAACGTTCGAACACCGGGGAGCTGTTTTTT.

The sample holds many counts of this clonotype. This chain joins TRBV10-3 and TRBJ2-3, with 13 bases matching TRBD2. This CDR3 has 16 amino acids. The trim removed 5 bases at V and 2 bases at J, leaving 4 bases unmatched. Germline V gene sequence: CDR1 ENHRY, CDR2 SYGVKD. CDR3 region: CAISPGLAGPTDTQYF. The DNA for the CDR3 is TGTGCCATCAGTCCGGGACTAGCGGGACCCACAGATACGCAGTATTTT.